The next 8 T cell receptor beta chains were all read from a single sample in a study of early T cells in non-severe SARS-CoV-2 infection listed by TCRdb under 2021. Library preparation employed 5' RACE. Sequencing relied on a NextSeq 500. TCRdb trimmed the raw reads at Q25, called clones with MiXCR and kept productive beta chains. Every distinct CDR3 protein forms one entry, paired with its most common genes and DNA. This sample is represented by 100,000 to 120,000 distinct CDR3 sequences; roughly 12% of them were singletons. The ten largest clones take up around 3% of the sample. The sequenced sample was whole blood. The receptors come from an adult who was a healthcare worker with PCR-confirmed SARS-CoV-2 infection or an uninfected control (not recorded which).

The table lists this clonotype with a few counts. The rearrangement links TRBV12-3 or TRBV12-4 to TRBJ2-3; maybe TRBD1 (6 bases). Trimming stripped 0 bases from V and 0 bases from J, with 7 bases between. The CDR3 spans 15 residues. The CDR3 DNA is TGTGCCAGCAGTTTAGCGGGACAAAGCACAGATACGCAGTATTTT. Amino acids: CASSLAGQSTDTQYF.

The CDR3 DNA is TGTGCCAGCTCACCAATAGGAGCGAACACTGAAGCTTTCTTT. Encoded protein: CASSPIGANTEAFF. The chain combines TRBV18 with TRBJ1-1, with no clear D. Trimming left V 2 bases short and J 1 base short, with 8 bases between. The germline V gene encodes CDR1 KGHSH and CDR2 LQKENI. The CDR3 length is 14 residues.

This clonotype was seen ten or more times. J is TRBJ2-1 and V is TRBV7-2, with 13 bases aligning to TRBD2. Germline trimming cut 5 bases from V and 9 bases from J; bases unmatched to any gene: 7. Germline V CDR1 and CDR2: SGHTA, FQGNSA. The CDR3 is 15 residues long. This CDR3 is CASSRLAGGFGEQFF. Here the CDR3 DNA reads TGTGCCAGCAGCCGACTAGCGGGGGGCTTCGGTGAGCAGTTCTTC.

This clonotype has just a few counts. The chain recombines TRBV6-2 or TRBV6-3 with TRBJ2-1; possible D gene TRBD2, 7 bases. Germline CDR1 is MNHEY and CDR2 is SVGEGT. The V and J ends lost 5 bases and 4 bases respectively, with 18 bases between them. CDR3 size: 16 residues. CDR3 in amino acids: CASSTRGAGRYNEQFF. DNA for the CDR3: TGTGCCAGCAGTACTCGGGGGGCGGGCCGTTACAATGAGCAGTTCTTC.

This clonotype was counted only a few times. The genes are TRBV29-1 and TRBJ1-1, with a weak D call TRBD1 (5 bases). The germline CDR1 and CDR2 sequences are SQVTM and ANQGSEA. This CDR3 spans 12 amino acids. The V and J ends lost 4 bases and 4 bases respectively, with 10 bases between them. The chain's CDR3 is CSVVATATEAFF. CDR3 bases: TGCAGCGTTGTAGCGACAGCCACTGAAGCTTTCTTT.

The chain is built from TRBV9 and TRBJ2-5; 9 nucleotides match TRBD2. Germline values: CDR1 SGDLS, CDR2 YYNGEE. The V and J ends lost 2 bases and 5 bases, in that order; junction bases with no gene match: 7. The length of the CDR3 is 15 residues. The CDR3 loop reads CASSVISGSGETQYF. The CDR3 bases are TGTGCCAGCAGCGTTATTAGCGGGAGCGGGGAGACCCAGTACTTC.

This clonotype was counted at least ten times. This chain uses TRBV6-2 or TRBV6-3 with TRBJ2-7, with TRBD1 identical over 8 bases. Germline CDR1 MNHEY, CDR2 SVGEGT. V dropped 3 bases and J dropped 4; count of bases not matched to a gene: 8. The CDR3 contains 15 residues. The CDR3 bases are TGTGCCAGCAGTTATTCCGGGACAGGCCCTTACGAGCAGTACTTC. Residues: CASSYSGTGPYEQYF.

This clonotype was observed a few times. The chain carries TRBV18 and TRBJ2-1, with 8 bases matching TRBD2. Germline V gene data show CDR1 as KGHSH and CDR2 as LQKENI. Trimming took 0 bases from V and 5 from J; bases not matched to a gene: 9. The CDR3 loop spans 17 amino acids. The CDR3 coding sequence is TGTGCCAGCTCACCACCATGGGGAACTAGCGGAGACAATGAGCAGTTCTTC. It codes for CASSPPWGTSGDNEQFF. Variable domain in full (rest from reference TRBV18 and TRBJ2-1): NAGVMQNPRHLVRRRGQEARLRCSPMKGHSHVYWYRQLPEEGLKFMVYLQKENIIDESGMPKERFSAEFPKEGPSILRIQQVVRGDSAAYFCASSPPWGTSGDNEQFFGPGTRLTVL.